Presented here are 12 T cell receptor beta chains from one specimen sequenced in a study of blood T cell dynamics during melanoma immunotherapy. Time point given: week 3, after first cycle of checkpoint inhibitor. Repertoires were generated with immunoSEQ multiplex PCR, while TCRdb's copy carries only in-frame clones and drops some. Of more than 13,000 clones listed, around 86% are singletons. The specimen was blood, collected from a patient treated with checkpoint blockade. The receptors were sampled from a human donor with melanoma.

The V and J genes are TRBV7-2 and TRBJ2-1; 11 bases agree with TRBD2. Per germline, CDR1 SGHTA and CDR2 FQGNSA. Trimming took 0 bases from V and 12 from J; bases not matched to a gene: 10. CDR3 length equals 16 residues. This chain's CDR3 is CASSLASFSGRAPQFF. Written as DNA, the CDR3 is TGTGCCAGCAGCTTAGCGAGTTTTAGCGGGAGGGCCCCGCAGTTCTTC.

The rearrangement uses TRBV4-1 and TRBJ2-1; D may be TRBD2 (5 bases). CDR1 and CDR2 (germline): MGHRA, YSYEKL. Trimming shortened V by 4 bases and J by 9 bases, and 13 bases separated the two germline ends. This CDR3 is built from 13 residues. The CDR3, as DNA: TGCGCCAGCAGCCCGAGCCCCGGGGTTGAGCAGTTCTTC. Protein product: CASSPSPGVEQFF.

The chain is built from TRBV7-8 and TRBJ2-5; D remains unclear. The J call could be wrong; TRBJ2-7 is a better fit for the DNA end. This CDR3 region has 12 residues. Looked up from germline, CDR1 is SGHVS and CDR2 is FQNEAQ. DNA of the CDR3: TGTGCCAGCAGCGCCAGCAACGTCGAGCAGTACTTC. Its protein is CASSASNVEQYF.

This chain links TRBV25-1 with TRBJ2-7; no reliable D call. From germline, CDR1 is MGHDK and CDR2 SYGVNS. CDR3 length: 11 residues. Trimming took 4 bases from V and 3 from J, leaving 4 bases between them. CDR3 sequence reads: CASSVSYEQYF. The CDR3 DNA sequence: TGTGCCAGCAGTGTCAGCTACGAGCAGTACTTC.

CDR3 nucleotides: TGCAGCGTCAGTGTGGAGGTGGAGACCCAGTACTTC. Translation gives CSVSVEVETQYF. V gene TRBV29-1 combines with J gene TRBJ2-5; D is perhaps TRBD2 (5 bases). The CDR3 contains 12 residues. V lost 6 bases and J 5 bases, leaving 13 bases between the germline ends. Germline V gene sequence: CDR1 SQVTM, CDR2 ANQGSEA. Together with reference TRBV29-1 and TRBJ2-5, the CDR3 gives the full variable domain: SAVISQKPSRDICQRGTSLTIQCQVDSQVTMMFWYRQQPGQSLTLIATANQGSEATYESGFVIDKFPISRPNLTFSTLTVSNMSPEDSSIYLCSVSVEVETQYFGPGTRLLVL.

The CDR3 nucleotides read TGTGCCAGCAGCCCGGGTCAGAATCAGCCCCAGCATTTT. It translates to CASSPGQNQPQHF. This rearrangement joins TRBV7-2 to TRBJ1-5; D ambiguous. CDR3 length equals 13 residues. The germline V gene has CDR1 SGHTA and CDR2 FQGNSA. Trimming shortened V by 5 bases and J by 4 bases, and 9 bases separated the two germline ends.

This clone was counted once. The genes are TRBV5-1 and TRBJ2-3, with 8 bases that match TRBD2. Germline loops: CDR1 SGHRS, CDR2 YFSETQ. The ends lost 4 bases at V and 2 bases at J; junction bases unmatched: 9. The CDR3 contains 16 residues. CDR3 loop: CASSPAASGPTDTQYF. In DNA form, the CDR3 reads TGCGCCAGCAGCCCGGCGGCTAGCGGGCCCACAGATACGCAGTATTTT. Filled out from reference TRBV5-1 and TRBJ2-3, the complete variable domain reads KAGVTQTPRYLIKTRGQQVTLSCSPISGHRSVSWYQQTPGQGLQFLFEYFSETQRNKGNFPGRFSGRQFSNSRSEMNVSTLELGDSALYLCASSPAASGPTDTQYFGPGTRLTVL.

This clone was counted once. J is TRBJ1-2 and V is TRBV5-4; D gene uncertain. The V end lost 0 bases, the J end lost 4 bases, and 13 bases lay between the germline ends. CDR1 is SGHNT, CDR2 YYREEE, per germline (reference sequence). This CDR3 contains 15 residues. CDR3: CASSLAGRVAYGYTF. The CDR3 nucleotides read TGTGCCAGCAGCTTGGCCGGGCGGGTGGCCTATGGCTACACCTTC.

CDR3 residues: CSVVSLAGALSEQFF. The CDR3 DNA follows: TGCAGCGTTGTTTCGCTAGCGGGAGCACTATCTGAGCAGTTCTTC. This sequence joins TRBV29-1 and TRBJ2-1; 10 positions match TRBD2. The junction had 12 bases not matched to a gene; V was cut back by 4 bases and J by 9 bases. The CDR3 runs to 15 residues. Per the germline V gene, CDR1 is SQVTM and CDR2 is ANQGSEA.

The chain joins TRBV19 to TRBJ1-1; D ambiguous. The germline V gene has CDR1 LNHDA and CDR2 SQIVND (reference sequence). Between the trimmed V and J ends, which lost 6 bases and 1 base, there was a span of 12 bases. The CDR3 spans 14 residues. This CDR3 is CASRVSLANTEAFF. The DNA of the CDR3 is TGTGCCAGTAGAGTCTCACTGGCGAACACTGAAGCTTTCTTT.

This clone was counted a few times. V is TRBV6-6 and J is TRBJ2-3; 10 nucleotides line up with TRBD2. CDR1 is MNHNY, CDR2 SVGAGI, per germline (reference sequence). This CDR3 contains 15 residues. The V gene end was trimmed by 5 bases and the J gene end by 2 bases; junction bases not matched to a gene: 4. Here the CDR3 reads CASSLAGVFTDTQYF. The CDR3 nucleotides read TGTGCCAGCAGTCTAGCGGGAGTTTTCACAGATACGCAGTATTTT.

As regards this clone: One junction end does not reproduce the germline sequence, and a read error may be involved. The CDR3 here is CASSWDGGKSRLAGGLSDF. Written as DNA, the CDR3 is TGTGCCAGCAGCTGGGATGGGGGTAAGTCACGACTAGCGGGAGGCCTGTCGGACTTC. This chain links TRBV5-4 with TRBJ2-7, with TRBD2 identical over 13 bases. This CDR3 comprises 19 residues. Per germline, CDR1 SGHNT and CDR2 YYREEE (reference sequence).